Reported below is one TCR beta chain. Its matching antigen is unknown. The sample originates from a study of T cell responses to AZD1222 COVID-19 vaccine. Assay: immunoSEQ multiplex PCR; the TCRdb copy retains only in-frame clones and omits some. The table has more than 95,000 clones, roughly 90% seen once; the top ten hold 3.5% to 5%. Study-wide points: Close to half of spike-specific TCRs reportedly recognize unmutated variant regions. Following two doses of AZD1222, Spike-specific TCR breadth and depth rose.

CDR3 length: 12 residues. V was pared by 6 bases and J by 5 bases, with 11 bases between. The germline V gene has CDR1 ENHRY and CDR2 SYGVKD. This chain joins TRBV10-3 and TRBJ2-7; no clear D gene. The sequence was obtained from an adult in good health. The specimen comprised peripheral blood, sampled on day 0 of AZD1222 vaccination. CDR3 loop: CAISLSGNEQYF. As DNA, the CDR3 is TGTGCCATCAGCCTTAGTGGTAACGAGCAGTACTTC.